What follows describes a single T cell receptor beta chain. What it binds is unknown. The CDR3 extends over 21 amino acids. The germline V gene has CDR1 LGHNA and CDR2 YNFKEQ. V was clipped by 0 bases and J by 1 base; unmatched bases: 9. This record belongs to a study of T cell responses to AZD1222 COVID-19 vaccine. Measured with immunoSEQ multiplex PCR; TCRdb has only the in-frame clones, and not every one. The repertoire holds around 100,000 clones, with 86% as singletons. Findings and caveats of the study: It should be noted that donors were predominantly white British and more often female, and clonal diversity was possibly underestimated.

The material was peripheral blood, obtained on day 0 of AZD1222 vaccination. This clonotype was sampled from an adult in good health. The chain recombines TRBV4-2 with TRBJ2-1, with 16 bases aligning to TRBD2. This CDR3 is CASSQDGTGGLAGGSYNEQFF. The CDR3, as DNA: TGTGCCAGCAGCCAAGATGGGACAGGGGGACTAGCGGGAGGGTCCTACAATGAGCAGTTCTTC.